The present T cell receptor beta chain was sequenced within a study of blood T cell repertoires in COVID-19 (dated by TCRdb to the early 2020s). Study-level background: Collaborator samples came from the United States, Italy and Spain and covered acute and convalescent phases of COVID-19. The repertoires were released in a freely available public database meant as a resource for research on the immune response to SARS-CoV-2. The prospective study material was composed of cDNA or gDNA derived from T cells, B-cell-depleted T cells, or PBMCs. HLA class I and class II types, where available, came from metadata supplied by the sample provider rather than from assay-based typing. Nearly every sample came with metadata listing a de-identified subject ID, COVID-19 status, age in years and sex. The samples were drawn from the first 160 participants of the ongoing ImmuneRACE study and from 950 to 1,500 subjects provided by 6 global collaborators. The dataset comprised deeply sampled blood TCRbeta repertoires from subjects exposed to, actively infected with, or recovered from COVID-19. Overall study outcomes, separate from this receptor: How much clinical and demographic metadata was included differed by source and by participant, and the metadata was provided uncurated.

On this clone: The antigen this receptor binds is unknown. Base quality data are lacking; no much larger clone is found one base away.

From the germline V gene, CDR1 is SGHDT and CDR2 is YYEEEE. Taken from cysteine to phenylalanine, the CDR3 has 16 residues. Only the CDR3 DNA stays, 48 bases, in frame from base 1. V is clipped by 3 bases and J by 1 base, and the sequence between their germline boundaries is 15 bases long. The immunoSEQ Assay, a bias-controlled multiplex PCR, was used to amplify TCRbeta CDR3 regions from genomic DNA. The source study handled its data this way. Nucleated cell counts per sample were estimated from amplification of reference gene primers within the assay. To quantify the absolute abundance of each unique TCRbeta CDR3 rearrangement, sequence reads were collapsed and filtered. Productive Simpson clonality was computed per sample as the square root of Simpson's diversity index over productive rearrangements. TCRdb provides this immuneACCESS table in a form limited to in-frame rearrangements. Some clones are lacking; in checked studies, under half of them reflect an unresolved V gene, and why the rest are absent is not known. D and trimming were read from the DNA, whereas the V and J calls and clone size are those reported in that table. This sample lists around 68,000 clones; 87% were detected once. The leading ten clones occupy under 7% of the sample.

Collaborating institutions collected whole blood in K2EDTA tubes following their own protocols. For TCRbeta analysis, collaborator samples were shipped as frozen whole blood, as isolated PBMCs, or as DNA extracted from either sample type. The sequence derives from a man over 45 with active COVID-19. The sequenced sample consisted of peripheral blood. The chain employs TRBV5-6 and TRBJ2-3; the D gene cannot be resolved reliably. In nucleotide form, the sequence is TGTGCCAGCAGCTCGACTCTTGGCGGCCGCACAGATACGCAGTATTTT. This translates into CASSSTLGGRTDTQYF.